The clone carrying this T cell receptor beta chain was recorded once. The antigen is not known. The sample originates from a study of OX40 agonist ivuxolimab in advanced cancers. About the study: An agonistic anti-OX40 (CD134) antibody, ivuxolimab, was used to treat the patients. Study findings and constraints: Clones of CD4+ and CD8+ blood T cells grew by week 6 at doses of 0.1 to 3.0 mg/kg.

The CDR3 length is 18 residues. CDR1 and CDR2 (germline): MNHEY, SMNVEV (reference sequence). The V gene lost 1 base and the J gene lost 7 bases, with 23 bases spanning the gap. Clones were sequenced by immunoSEQ multiplex PCR, and TCRdb holds only the in-frame ones, with some missing. The sample yields some 72,000 clones, 85% to 95% seen once. The clonotype originates from an adult with an advanced solid tumor such as melanoma, head and neck, liver or kidney cancer. The sequenced sample was CD4+ or CD8+ T cells sorted from blood, obtained in a trial of the OX40 agonist ivuxolimab. V is TRBV27 and J is TRBJ2-1; maybe TRBD2 (6 bases). CDR3 region: CASSLYVVGRGLGNEQFF. CDR3 bases: TGTGCCAGCAGTTTATACGTGGTTGGGCGGGGCCTGGGGAATGAGCAGTTCTTC.